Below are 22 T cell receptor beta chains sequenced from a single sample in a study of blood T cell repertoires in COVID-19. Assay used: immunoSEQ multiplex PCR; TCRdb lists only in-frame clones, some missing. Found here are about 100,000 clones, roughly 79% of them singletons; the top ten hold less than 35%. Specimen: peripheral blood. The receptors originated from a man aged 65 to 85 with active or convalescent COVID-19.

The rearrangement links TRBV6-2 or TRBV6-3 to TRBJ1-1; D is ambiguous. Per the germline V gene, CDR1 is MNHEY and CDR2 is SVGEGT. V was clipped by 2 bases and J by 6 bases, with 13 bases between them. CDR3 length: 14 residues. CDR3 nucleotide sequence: TGTGCCAGCAGTTACCCTCTGGAGTCGGCTGAAGCTTTCTTT. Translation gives CASSYPLESAEAFF.

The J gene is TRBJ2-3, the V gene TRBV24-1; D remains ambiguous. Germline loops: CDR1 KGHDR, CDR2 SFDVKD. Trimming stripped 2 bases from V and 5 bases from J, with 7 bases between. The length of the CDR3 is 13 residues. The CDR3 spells CATSDSPGDTQYF. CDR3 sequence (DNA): TGTGCCACCAGTGATTCCCCCGGAGATACGCAGTATTTT.

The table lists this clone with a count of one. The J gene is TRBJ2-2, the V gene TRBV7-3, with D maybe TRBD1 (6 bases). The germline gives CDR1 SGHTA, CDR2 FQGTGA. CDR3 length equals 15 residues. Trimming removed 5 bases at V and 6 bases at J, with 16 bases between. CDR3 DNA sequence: TGTGCCAGCAGCAACAGGGTGTCTCGTGCCGGGGAGCTGTTTTTT. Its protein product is CASSNRVSRAGELFF.

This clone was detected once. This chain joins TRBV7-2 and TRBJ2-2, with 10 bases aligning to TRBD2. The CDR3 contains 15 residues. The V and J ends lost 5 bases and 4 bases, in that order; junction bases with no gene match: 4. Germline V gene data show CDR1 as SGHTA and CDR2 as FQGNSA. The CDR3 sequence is CASSPSGGATGELFF. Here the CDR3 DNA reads TGTGCCAGCAGCCCCAGCGGGGGGGCCACCGGGGAGCTGTTTTTT.

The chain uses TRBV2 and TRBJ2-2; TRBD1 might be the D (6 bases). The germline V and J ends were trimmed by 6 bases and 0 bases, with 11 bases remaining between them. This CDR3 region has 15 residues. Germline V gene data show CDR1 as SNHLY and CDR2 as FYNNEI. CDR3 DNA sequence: TGTGCCAGCAGATCACAGGGTACGAACACCGGGGAGCTGTTTTTT. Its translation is CASRSQGTNTGELFF.

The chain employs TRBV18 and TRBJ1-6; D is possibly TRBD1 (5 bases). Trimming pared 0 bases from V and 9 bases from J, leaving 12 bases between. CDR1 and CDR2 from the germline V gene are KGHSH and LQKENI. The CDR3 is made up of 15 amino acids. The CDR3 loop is CASSPPQGRSSPLHF. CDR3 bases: TGTGCCAGCTCACCACCCCAGGGTAGAAGTTCACCCCTCCACTTT.

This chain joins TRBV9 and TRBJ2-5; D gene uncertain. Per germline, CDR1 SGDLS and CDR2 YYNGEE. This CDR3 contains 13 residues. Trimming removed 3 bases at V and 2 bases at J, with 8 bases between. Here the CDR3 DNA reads TGTGCCAGCAGCGACCACAGTCAAGAGACCCAGTACTTC. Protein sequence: CASSDHSQETQYF.

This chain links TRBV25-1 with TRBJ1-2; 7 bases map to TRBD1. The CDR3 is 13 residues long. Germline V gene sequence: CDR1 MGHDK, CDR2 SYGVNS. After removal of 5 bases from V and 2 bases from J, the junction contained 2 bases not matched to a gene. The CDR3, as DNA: TGTGCCAGCAGTTGGGGACAGAACTATGGCTACACCTTC. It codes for CASSWGQNYGYTF.

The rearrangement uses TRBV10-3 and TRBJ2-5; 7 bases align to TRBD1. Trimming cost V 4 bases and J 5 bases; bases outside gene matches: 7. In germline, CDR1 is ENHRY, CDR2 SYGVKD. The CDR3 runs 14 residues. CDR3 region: CAISVSGGGETQYF. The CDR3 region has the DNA TGTGCCATCAGTGTTTCAGGGGGTGGCGAGACCCAGTACTTC.

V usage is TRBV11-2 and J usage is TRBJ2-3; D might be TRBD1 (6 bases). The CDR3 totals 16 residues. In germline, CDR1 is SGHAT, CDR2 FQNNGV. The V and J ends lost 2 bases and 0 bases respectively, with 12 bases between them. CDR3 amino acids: CASSLQGLVSTDTQYF. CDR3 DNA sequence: TGTGCCAGCAGCTTACAGGGGCTGGTTAGCACAGATACGCAGTATTTT. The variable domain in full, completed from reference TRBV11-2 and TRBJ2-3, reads EAGVAQSPRYKIIEKRQSVAFWCNPISGHATLYWYQQILGQGPKLLIQFQNNGVVDDSQLPKDRFSAERLKGVDSTLKIQPAKLEDSAVYLCASSLQGLVSTDTQYFGPGTRLTVL.

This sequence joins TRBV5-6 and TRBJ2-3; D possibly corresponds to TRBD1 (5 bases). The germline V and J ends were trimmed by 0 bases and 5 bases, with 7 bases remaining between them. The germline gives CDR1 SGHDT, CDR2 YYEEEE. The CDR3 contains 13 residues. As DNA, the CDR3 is TGTGCCAGCAGCTTGGAAGGGGAAGATACGCAGTATTTT. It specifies CASSLEGEDTQYF.

The CDR3 DNA follows: TGCGCCAGCAGGCAACCCGCCGGGACTAGCCCGCCCGAAGCCTACGAGCAGTACTTC. Amino acid sequence: CASRQPAGTSPPEAYEQYF. J is TRBJ2-7 and V is TRBV4-3; the match to TRBD2 covers 9 bases. Germline V gives CDR1 LGHNA, CDR2 YSLEER. The CDR3 contains 19 residues. With V trimmed by 6 bases and J by 2 bases, 20 bases remained unmatched.

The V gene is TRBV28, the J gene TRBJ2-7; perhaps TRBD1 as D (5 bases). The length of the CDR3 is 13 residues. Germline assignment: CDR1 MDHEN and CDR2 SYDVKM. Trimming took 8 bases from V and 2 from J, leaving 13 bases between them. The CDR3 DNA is TGTGCCAGCGGGCCCTTGGGGCCCTACGAGCAGTACTTC. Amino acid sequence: CASGPLGPYEQYF.

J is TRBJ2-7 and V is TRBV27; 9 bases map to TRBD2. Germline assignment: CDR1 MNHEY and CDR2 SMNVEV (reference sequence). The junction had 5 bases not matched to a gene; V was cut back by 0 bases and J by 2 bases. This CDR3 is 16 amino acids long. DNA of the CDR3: TGTGCCAGCAGTTTATCGGTAGCGGGAGTTACCTACGAGCAGTACTTC. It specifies CASSLSVAGVTYEQYF.

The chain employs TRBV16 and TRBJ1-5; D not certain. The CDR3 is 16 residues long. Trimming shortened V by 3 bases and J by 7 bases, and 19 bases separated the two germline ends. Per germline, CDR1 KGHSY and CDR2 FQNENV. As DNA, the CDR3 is TGTGCCAGCAGCCACAGCGAATATGGTGATGGGCAGCCCCAGCATTTT. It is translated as CASSHSEYGDGQPQHF.

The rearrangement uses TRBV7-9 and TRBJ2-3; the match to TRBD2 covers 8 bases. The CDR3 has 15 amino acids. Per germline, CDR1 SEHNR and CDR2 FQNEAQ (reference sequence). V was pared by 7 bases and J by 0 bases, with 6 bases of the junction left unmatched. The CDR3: CASTRGGGSTDTQYF. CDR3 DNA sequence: TGTGCCAGCACCCGGGGGGGAGGAAGCACAGATACGCAGTATTTT.

The CDR3 is CASSSGGRPGVYEQYF. CDR3 nucleotide sequence: TGCGCCAGCAGCTCGGGGGGCAGGCCTGGGGTCTACGAGCAGTACTTC. The rearrangement uses TRBV5-1 and TRBJ2-7; weak D call: TRBD2 (7 bases). Trimming shortened V by 3 bases and J by 3 bases, and 19 bases separated the two germline ends. Germline-derived CDR1 and CDR2 are SGHRS and YFSETQ. The CDR3 consists of 16 residues.

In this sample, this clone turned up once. This CDR3 is CASSLSRRTSGEVYEQYF. The CDR3 DNA reads TGTGCCAGCAGTTTATCCCGCCGGACTAGCGGGGAGGTCTACGAGCAGTACTTC. The chain uses TRBV28 and TRBJ2-7; 12 nucleotides match TRBD2. Germline CDR1 MDHEN, CDR2 SYDVKM. The CDR3 sequence is 18 residues long. The J segment lost 3 bases and the V segment lost 1 base, leaving 10 bases of the junction unmatched. Looking up the rest from reference TRBV28 and TRBJ2-7 gives the full variable domain: DVKVTQSSRYLVKRTGEKVFLECVQDMDHENMFWYRQDPGLGLRLIYFSYDVKMKEKGDIPEGYSVSREKKERFSLILESASTNQTSMYLCASSLSRRTSGEVYEQYFGPGTRLTVT.

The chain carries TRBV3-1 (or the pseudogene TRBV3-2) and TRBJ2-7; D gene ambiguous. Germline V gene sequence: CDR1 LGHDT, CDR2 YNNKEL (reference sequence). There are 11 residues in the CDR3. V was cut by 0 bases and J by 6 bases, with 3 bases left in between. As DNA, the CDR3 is TGTGCCAGCAGCCAAGAGGCCGAGCAGTACTTC. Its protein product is CASSQEAEQYF.

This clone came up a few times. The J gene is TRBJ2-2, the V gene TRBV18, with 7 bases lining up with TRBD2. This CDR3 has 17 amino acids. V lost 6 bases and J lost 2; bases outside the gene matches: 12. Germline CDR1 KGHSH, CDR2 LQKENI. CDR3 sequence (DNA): TGTGCCAGCTCGTCCAGCAGCAGCGGGAAAAACACCGGGGAGCTGTTTTTT. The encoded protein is CASSSSSSGKNTGELFF.

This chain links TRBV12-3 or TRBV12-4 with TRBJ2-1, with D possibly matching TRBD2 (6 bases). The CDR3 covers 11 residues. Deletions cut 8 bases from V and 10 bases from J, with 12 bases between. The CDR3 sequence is CASRSGTEQFF. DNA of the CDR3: TGTGCCAGCCGTAGCGGTACCGAGCAGTTCTTC.

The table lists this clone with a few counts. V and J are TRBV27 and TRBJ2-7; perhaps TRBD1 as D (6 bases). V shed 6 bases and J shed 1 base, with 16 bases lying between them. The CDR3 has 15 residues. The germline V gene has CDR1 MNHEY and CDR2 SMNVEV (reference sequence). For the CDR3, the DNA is TGTGCCAGCAGACCCACAGGGCAAAGGTCCTACGAGCAGTACTTC. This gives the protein CASRPTGQRSYEQYF.